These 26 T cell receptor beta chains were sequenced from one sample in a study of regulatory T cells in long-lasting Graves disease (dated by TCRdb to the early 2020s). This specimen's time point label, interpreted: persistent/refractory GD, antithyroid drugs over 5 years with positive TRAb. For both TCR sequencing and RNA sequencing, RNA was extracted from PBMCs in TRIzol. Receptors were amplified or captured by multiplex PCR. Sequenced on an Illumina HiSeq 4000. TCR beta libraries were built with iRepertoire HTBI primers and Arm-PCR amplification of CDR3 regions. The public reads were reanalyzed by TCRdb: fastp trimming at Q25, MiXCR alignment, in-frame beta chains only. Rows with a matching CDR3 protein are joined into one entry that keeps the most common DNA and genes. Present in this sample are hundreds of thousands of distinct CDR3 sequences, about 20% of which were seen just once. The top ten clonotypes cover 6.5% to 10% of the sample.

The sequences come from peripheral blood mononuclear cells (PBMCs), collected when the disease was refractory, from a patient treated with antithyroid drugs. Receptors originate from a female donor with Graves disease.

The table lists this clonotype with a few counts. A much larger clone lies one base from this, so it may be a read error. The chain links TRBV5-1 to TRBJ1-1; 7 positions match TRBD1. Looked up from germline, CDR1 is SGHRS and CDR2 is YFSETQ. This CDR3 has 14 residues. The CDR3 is CASSLGQPNTEAFF. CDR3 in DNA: TGTGCCAGCAGCTTGGGACAGCCGAACACTGAAGCTTTCTTT.

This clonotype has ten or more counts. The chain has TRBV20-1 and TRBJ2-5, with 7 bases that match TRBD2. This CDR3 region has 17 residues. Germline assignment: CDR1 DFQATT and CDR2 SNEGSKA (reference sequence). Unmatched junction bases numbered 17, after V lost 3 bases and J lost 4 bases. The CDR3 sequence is CSASLGFWEGGIETQYF. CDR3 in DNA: TGCAGTGCTAGCCTAGGGTTCTGGGAGGGAGGGATAGAGACCCAGTACTTC.

This CDR3 reads CASSYSVRLIAKGEQFF. The CDR3, as DNA: TGTGCCAGCAGTTACTCGGTTCGCCTGATCGCCAAAGGAGAGCAGTTCTTC. This chain uses TRBV6-2 or TRBV6-3 with TRBJ2-1, with no clear D. The V gene's germline CDR1 is MNHEY and CDR2 SVGEGT. The CDR3 has 17 residues. The V end lost 0 bases, the J end lost 10 bases, and 22 bases lay between the germline ends.

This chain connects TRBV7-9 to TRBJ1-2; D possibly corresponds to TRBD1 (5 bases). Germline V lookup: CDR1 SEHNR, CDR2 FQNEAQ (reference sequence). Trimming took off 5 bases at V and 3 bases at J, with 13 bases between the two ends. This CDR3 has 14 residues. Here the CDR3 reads CASSRPGTHYGYTF. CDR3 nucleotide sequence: TGTGCCAGCAGCCGCCCAGGGACCCACTATGGCTACACCTTC.

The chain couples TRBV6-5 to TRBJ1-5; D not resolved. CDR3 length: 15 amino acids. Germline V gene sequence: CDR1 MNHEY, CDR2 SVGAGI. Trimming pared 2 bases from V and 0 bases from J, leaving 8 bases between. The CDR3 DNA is TGTGCCAGCAGTTACCGAGACACTAGCAATCAGCCCCAGCATTTT. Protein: CASSYRDTSNQPQHF.

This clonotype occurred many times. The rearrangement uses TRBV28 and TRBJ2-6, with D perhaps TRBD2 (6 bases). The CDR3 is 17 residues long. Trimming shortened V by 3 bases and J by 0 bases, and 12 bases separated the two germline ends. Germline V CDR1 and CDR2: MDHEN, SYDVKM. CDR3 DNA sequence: TGTGCCAGCAGTTTTGGGGCGGGGAGCTCTGGGGCCAACGTCCTGACTTTC. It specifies CASSFGAGSSGANVLTF.

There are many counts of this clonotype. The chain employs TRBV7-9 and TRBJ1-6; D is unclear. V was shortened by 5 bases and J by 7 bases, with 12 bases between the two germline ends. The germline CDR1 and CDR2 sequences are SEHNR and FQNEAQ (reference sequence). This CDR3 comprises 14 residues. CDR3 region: CASSRPTGNSPLHF. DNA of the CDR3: TGTGCCAGCAGCCGGCCGACGGGGAATTCACCCCTCCACTTT.

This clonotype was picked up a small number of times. CDR3 residues: CASSLGTPGEKLFF. For the CDR3, the DNA is TGCGCCAGCAGCTTGGGGACACCAGGTGAAAAACTGTTTTTT. The chain recombines TRBV5-1 with TRBJ1-4, with a weak D call TRBD1 (5 bases). Deletions cut 0 bases from V and 7 bases from J, with 10 bases between. This CDR3 contains 14 residues. From germline, CDR1 is SGHRS and CDR2 YFSETQ.

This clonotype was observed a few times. The CDR3 DNA sequence: TGTGCCAGCAGCACCACGACTAGCGGGAGTGGCGAGCAGTACTTC. Protein: CASSTTTSGSGEQYF. V gene TRBV6-1 combines with J gene TRBJ2-7; 12 bases align to TRBD2. V lost 6 bases, J lost 6 bases, and 9 bases stayed unmatched. Germline V gene lookup returns CDR1 MNHNS and CDR2 SASEGT. This CDR3 has 15 amino acids.

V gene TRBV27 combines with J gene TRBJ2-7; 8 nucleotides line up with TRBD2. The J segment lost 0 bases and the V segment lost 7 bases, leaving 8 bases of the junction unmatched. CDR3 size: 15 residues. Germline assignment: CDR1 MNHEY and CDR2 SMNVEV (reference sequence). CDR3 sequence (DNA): TGTGCCAGCAAAACTAGCGGTCTAAACTCCTACGAGCAGTACTTC. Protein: CASKTSGLNSYEQYF.

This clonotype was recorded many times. In DNA, the CDR3 is TGTGCCAGCAGCTTAAAAGGAGGGGGCCAGCCGGGGACCCAGTACTTC. As protein: CASSLKGGGQPGTQYF. The chain carries TRBV7-3 and TRBJ2-5; D is perhaps TRBD1 (7 bases). CDR3 length: 16 amino acids. V shed 1 base and J shed 7 bases, with 19 bases lying between them. Germline V gene sequence: CDR1 SGHTA, CDR2 FQGTGA.

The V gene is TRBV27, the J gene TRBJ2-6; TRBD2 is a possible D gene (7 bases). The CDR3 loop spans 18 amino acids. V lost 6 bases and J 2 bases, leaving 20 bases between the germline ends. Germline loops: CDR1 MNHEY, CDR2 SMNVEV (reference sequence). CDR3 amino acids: CASSPRGGAQAGANVLTF. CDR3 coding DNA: TGTGCCAGCAGCCCCCGTGGGGGGGCTCAAGCTGGGGCCAACGTCCTGACTTTC.

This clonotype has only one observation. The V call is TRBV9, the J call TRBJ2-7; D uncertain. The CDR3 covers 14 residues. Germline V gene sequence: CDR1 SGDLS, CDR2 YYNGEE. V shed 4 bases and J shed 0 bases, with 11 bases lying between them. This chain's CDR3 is CASSPRTASYEQYF. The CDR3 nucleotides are TGTGCCAGCAGCCCTAGGACGGCCTCCTACGAGCAGTACTTC.

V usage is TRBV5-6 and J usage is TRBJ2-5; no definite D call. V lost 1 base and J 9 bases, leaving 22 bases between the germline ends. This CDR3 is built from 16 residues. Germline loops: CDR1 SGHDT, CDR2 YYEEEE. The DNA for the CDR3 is TGTGCCAGCAGCTTGTTGAGTCACCTTGAAAAGAGACCCCAGTACTTC. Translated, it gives CASSLLSHLEKRPQYF.

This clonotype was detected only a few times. The CDR3 is CASSADRGMNTEAFF. DNA of the CDR3: TGTGCCAGCAGCGCGGACAGGGGAATGAACACTGAAGCTTTCTTT. The chain has TRBV7-9 and TRBJ1-1; the match to TRBD1 covers 9 bases. Losses at the gene ends were 5 bases for V and 0 bases for J; bases not matched to a gene: 4. Germline values: CDR1 SEHNR, CDR2 FQNEAQ (reference sequence). The CDR3 has 15 amino acids. Filled out from reference TRBV7-9 and TRBJ1-1, the complete variable domain reads DTGVSQNPRHKITKRGQNVTFRCDPISEHNRLYWYRQTLGQGPEFLTYFQNEAQLEKSRLLSDRFSAERPKGSFSTLEIQRTEQGDSAMYLCASSADRGMNTEAFFGQGTRLTVV.

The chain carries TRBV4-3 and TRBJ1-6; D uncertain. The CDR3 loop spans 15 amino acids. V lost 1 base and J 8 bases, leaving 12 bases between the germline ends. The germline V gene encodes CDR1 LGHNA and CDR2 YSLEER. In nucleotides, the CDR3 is TGCGCCAGCAGCCAAGCCCCGACGGGATATTCACCCCTCCACTTT. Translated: CASSQAPTGYSPLHF.

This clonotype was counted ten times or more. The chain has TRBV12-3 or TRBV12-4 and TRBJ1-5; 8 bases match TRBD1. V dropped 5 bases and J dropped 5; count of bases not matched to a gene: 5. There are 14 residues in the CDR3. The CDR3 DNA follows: TGTGCCAGCAGTCCAGGGGGCCCCTATCAGCCCCAGCATTTT. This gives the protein CASSPGGPYQPQHF.

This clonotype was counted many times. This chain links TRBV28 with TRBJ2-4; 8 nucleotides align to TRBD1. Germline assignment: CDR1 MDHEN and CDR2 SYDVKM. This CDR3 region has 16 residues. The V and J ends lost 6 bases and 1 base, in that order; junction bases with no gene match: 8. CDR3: CASSLRQGLAKNIQYF. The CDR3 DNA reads TGTGCCAGCAGCTTACGACAGGGGCTGGCCAAAAACATTCAGTACTTC.

This CDR3 reads CASSSYQGGIDQPQHF. The CDR3 nucleotides read TGTGCCAGCAGTTCGTACCAGGGAGGGATTGATCAGCCCCAGCATTTT. The chain is built from TRBV12-3 or TRBV12-4 and TRBJ1-5; weak D call: TRBD1 (5 bases). V dropped 4 bases and J dropped 5 bases, with 18 bases sitting between them. CDR3 length: 16 amino acids.

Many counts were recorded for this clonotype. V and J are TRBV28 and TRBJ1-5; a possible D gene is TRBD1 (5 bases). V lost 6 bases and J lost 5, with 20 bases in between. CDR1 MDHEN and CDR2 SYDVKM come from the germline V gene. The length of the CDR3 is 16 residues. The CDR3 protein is CASRKSGGEWDQPQHF. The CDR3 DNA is TGTGCCAGCAGGAAAAGTGGGGGTGAGTGGGATCAGCCCCAGCATTTT.

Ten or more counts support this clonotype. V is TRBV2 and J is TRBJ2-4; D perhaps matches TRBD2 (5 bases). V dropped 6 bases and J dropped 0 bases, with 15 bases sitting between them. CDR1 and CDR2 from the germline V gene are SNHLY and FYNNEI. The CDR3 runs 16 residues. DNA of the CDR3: TGTGCCAGCAGCTACCCCGGGGAACTAGCCAAAAACATTCAGTACTTC. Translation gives CASSYPGELAKNIQYF.

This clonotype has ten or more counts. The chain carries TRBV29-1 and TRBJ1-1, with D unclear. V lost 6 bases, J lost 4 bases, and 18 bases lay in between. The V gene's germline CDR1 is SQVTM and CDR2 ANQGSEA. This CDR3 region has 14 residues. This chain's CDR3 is CSVEGQKGITEAFF. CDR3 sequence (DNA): TGCAGCGTCGAGGGCCAAAAAGGGATCACTGAAGCTTTCTTT.

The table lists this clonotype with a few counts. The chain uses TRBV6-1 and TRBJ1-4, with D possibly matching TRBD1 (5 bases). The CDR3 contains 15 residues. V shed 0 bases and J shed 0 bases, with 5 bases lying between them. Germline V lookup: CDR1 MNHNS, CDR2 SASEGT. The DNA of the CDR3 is TGTGCCAGCAGTGAAGCAGGGGCAACTAATGAAAAACTGTTTTTT. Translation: CASSEAGATNEKLFF.

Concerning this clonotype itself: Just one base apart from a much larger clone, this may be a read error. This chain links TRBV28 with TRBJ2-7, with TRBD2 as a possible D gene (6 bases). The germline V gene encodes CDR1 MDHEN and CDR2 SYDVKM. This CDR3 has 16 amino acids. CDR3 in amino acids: CASSVIGTLSSFEQYF. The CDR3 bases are TGTGCCAGCAGTGTCATCGGGACTCTGAGCTCCTTCGAGCAGTACTTC.

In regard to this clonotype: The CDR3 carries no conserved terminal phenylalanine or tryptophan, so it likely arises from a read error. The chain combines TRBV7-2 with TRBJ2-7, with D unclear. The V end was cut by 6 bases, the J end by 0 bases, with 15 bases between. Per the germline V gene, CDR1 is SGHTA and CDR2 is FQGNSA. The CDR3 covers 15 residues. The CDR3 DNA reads TGTGCCAGCAGTCTTGGACCTCCGAGCTCCTACGAGCAGTACTCC. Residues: CASSLGPPSSYEQYS.

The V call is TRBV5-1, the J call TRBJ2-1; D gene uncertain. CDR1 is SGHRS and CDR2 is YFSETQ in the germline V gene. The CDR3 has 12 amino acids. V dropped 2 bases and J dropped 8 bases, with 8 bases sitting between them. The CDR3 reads CASSLTLDEQFF. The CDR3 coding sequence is TGCGCCAGCAGCTTAACACTCGATGAGCAGTTCTTC.